This T cell receptor beta chain stems from a study of post-analysis software for immune sequencing data. The germline CDR1 and CDR2 sequences are DFQATT and SNEGSKA (reference sequence). CDR3 length equals 16 residues. Trimming took 0 bases from V and 2 from J, leaving 14 bases between them. Whole-study findings and limits: Significantly decreased normalized Chao1 diversity was recorded for multiple sclerosis patients relative to controls. Strong co-clustering by F measure was seen for same-batch samples. Five or six TRBV segments (TRBV5-6, TRBV5-1 and TRBV20-1 among them) occurred more frequently in patients than in controls.

A few counts support this clonotype. Antigen specificity is unknown. Every TCR beta cDNA library bore unique molecular identifiers. Each CDR3 protein gets one entry after TCRdb re-called the PCR reads with MiXCR. The sample records a few hundred thousand distinct CDR3 sequences, roughly 34% being singletons. The sequenced sample was blood. The chain carries TRBV20-1 and TRBJ2-1; D unclear. This clonotype originated in a girl aged 2-17 years with multiple sclerosis. CDR3 in DNA: TGCAGTGCTAGAGATCCAGCCTCGGCCACCTACAATGAGCAGTTCTTC. Translation: CSARDPASATYNEQFF.